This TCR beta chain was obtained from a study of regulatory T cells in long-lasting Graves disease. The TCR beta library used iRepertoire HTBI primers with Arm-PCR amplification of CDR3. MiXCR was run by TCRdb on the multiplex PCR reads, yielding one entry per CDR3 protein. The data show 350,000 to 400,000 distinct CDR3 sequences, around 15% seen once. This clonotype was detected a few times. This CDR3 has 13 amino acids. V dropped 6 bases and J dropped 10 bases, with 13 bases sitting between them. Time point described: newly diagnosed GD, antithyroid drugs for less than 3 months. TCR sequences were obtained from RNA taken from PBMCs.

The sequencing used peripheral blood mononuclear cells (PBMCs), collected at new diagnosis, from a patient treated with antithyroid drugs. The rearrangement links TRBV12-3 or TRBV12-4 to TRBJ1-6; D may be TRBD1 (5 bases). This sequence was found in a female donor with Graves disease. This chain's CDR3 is CASRGDPQSPLHF. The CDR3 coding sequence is TGTGCCAGCAGGGGGGACCCGCAATCACCCCTCCACTTT.